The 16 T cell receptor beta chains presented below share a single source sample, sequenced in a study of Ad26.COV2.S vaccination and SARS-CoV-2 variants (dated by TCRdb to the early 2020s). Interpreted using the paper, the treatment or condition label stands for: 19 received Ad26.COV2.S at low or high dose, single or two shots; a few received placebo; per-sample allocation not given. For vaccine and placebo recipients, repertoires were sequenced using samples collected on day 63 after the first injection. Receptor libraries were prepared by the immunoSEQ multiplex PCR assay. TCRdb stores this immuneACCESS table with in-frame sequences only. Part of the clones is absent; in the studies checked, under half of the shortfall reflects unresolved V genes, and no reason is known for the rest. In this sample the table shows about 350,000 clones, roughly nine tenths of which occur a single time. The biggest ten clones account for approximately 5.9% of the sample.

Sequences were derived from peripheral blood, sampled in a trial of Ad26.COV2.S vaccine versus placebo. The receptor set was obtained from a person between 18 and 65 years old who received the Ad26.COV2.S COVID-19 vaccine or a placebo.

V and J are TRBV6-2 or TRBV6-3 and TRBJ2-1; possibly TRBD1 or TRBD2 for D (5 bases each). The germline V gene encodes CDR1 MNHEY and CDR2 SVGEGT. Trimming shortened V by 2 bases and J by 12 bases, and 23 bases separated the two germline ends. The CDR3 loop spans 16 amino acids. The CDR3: CASSYASRDVEFRQFF. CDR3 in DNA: TGTGCCAGCAGTTACGCAAGTCGGGACGTTGAGTTTAGGCAGTTCTTC.

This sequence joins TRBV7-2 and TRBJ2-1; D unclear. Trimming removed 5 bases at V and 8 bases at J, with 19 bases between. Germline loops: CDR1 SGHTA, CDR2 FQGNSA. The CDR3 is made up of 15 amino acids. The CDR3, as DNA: TGTGCCAGCAGCCCCTCCCGGAAAGGCGTGGATGAGCAGTTCTTC. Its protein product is CASSPSRKGVDEQFF.

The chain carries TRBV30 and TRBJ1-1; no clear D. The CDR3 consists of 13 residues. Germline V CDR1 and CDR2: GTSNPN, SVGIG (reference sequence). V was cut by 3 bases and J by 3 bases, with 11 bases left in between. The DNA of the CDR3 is TGTGCCTGGAGGGCCTCGCGGGACACTGAAGCTTTCTTT. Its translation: CAWRASRDTEAFF. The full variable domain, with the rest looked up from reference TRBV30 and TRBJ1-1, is SQTIHQWPATLVQPVGSPLSLECTVEGTSNPNLYWYRQAAGRGLQLLFYSVGIGQISSEVPQNLSASRPQDRQFILSSKKLLLSDSGFYLCAWRASRDTEAFFGQGTRLTVV.

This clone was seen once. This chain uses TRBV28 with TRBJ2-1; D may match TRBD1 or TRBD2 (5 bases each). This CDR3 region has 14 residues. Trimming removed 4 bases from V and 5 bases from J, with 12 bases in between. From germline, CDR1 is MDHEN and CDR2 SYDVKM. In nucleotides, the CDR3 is TGTGCCAGCAGTTCTGGGACGGCCAACAATGAGCAGTTCTTC. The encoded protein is CASSSGTANNEQFF.

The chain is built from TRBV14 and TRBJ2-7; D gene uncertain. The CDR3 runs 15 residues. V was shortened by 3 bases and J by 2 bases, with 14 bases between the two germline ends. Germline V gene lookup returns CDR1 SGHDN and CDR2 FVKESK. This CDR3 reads CASSHNRLPTYEQYF. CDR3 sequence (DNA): TGTGCCAGCAGCCATAACCGACTGCCCACCTACGAGCAGTACTTC.

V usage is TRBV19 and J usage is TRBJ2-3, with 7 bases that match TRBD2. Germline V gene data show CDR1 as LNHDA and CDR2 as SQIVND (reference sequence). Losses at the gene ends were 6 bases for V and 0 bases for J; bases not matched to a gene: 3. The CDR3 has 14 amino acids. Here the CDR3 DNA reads TGTGCCAGTAGACAGCGGGGTAGCACAGATACGCAGTATTTT. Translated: CASRQRGSTDTQYF.

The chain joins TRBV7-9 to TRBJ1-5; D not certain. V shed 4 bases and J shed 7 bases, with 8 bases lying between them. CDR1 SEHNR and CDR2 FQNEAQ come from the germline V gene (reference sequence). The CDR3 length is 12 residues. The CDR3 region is CASSSQYQPQHF. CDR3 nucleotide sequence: TGTGCCAGCAGCTCGCAATACCAGCCCCAGCATTTT.

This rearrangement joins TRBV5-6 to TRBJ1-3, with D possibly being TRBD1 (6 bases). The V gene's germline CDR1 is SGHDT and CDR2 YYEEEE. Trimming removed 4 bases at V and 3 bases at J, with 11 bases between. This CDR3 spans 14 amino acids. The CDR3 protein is CASSITGFGNTIYF. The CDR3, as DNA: TGTGCCAGCAGCATCACAGGGTTTGGAAACACCATATATTTT. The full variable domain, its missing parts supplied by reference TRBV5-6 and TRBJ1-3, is DAGVTQSPTHLIKTRGQQVTLRCSPKSGHDTVSWYQQALGQGPQFIFQYYEEEERQRGNFPDRFSGHQFPNYSSELNVNALLLGDSALYLCASSITGFGNTIYFGEGSWLTVV.

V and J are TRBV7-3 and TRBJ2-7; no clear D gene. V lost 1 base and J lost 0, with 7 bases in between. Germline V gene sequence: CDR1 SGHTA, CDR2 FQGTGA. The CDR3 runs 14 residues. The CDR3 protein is CASSLIGGSYEQYF. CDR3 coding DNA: TGTGCCAGCAGCTTAATCGGCGGCTCCTACGAGCAGTACTTC.

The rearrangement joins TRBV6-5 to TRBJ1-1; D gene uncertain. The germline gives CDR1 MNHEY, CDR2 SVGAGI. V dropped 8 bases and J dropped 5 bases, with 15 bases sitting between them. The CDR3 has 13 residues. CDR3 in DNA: TGTGCCAGCCCCACCGAGGGTGAGACTGAAGCTTTCTTT. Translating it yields CASPTEGETEAFF.

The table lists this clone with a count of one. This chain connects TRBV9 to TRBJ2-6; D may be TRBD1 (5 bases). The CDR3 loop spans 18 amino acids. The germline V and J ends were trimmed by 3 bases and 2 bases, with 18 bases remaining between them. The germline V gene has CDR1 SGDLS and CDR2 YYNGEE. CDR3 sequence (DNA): TGTGCCAGCAGCGGTGGGGCAGGCTCACCACCTGGGGCCAACGTCCTGACTTTC. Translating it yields CASSGGAGSPPGANVLTF.

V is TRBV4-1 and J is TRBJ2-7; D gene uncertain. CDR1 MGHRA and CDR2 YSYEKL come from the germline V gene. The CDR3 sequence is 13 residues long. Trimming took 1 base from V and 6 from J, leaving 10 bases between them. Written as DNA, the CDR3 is TGCGCCAGCAGCCAAGGCCGGTTGACCGAGCAGTACTTC. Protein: CASSQGRLTEQYF.

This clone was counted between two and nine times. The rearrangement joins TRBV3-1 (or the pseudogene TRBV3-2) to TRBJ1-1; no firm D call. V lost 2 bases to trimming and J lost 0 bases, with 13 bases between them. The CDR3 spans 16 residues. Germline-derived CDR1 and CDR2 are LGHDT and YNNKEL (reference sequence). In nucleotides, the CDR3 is TGTGCCAGCAGCCAACACCCTCCGGGGTTGAACACTGAAGCTTTCTTT. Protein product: CASSQHPPGLNTEAFF.

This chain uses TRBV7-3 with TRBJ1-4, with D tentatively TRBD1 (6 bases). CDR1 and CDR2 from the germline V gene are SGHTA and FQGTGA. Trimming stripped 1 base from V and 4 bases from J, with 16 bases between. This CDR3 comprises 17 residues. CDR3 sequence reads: CASSLKVLGDNNEKLFF. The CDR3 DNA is TGTGCCAGCAGCTTAAAGGTTTTGGGGGACAATAATGAAAAACTGTTTTTT.

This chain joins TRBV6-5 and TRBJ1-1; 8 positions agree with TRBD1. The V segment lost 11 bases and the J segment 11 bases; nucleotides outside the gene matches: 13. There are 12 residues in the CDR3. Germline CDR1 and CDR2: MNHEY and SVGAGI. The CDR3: CAATGTGGRAFF. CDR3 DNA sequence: TGTGCCGCAACCGGGACAGGTGGGCGGGCTTTCTTT.

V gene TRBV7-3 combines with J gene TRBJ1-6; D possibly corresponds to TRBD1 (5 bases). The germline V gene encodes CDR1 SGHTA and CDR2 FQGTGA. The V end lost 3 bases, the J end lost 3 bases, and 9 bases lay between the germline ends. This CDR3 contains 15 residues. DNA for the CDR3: TGTGCCAGCAGCTTGGGTCAGGGCTATAATTCACCCCTCCACTTT. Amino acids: CASSLGQGYNSPLHF.